The T cell receptor beta chain described here comes from a study of blood T cell repertoires in COVID-19. Looked up from germline, CDR1 is MNHEY and CDR2 is SVGAGI. The J segment lost 4 bases and the V segment lost 6 bases, leaving 7 bases of the junction unmatched. This CDR3 is 14 amino acids long. TCRdb's table, derived via immunoSEQ multiplex PCR, lists solely in-frame clones and lacks some. The sample gives 13,000 to 15,000 clones, roughly 80% of which show up once; over 25% is in the top ten. Sequences were obtained from peripheral blood. The source of this sequence is a human donor in a cohort sampled during active COVID-19. The V gene is TRBV6-5, the J gene TRBJ1-1; 8 nucleotides align to TRBD1. CDR3 sequence (DNA): TGTGCCAGCAGAGACAGGGGAGGGAGCACTGAAGCTTTCTTT. Encoded protein: CASRDRGGSTEAFF.